This TCR beta chain was identified during a study of blood T cell repertoires in COVID-19. About the study: Donors in the United States, Italy and Spain gave samples during acute or convalescent COVID-19.

Patients from Seattle were sampled longitudinally, starting during active infection. Clones were sequenced by immunoSEQ multiplex PCR, and TCRdb holds only the in-frame ones, with some missing. The table has some 200,000 clones, approximately 78% seen once. The V and J ends lost 4 bases and 3 bases, in that order; junction bases with no gene match: 6. Germline V gene lookup returns CDR1 MNHEY and CDR2 SVGEGT. The CDR3 contains 15 residues. Sequencing input: peripheral blood. This clonotype was sampled from a woman in her seventies with COVID-19, enrolled during active disease. This rearrangement joins TRBV6-2 or TRBV6-3 to TRBJ1-1; 9 bases align to TRBD1. CDR3 region: CASSSGTGFDTEAFF. CDR3 DNA: TGTGCCAGCAGTTCTGGGACAGGGTTTGACACTGAAGCTTTCTTT.